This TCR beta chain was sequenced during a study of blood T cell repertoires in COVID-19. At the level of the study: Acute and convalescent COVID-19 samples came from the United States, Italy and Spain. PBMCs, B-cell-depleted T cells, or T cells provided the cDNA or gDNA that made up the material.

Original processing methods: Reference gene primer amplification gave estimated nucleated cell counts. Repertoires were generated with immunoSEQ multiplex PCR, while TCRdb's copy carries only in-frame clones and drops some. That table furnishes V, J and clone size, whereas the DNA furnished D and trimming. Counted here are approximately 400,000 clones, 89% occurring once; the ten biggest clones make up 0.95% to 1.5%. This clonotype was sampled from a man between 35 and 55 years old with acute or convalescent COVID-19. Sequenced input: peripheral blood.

CDR3 amino acids: CASSGDRRNYNEQFF. As DNA, the CDR3 is TGTGCCAGCAGCGGCGACAGGCGTAACTACAATGAGCAGTTCTTC. This sequence joins TRBV7-6 and TRBJ2-1, with D possibly being TRBD1 (6 bases). Germline V gives CDR1 SGHVS, CDR2 FNYEAQ. V was trimmed by 5 bases and J by 3 bases, leaving 14 bases between them. The CDR3 runs 15 residues.